This passage covers 8 T cell receptor beta chains from one sample sequenced in a study of T-cell memory formation after mild COVID-19. TCRdb passed the 5' RACE reads through MiXCR, listing each CDR3 protein once. This sample has approximately 500,000 distinct CDR3 sequences, with more than 20% found just once. Material for sequencing was PBMCs or a T cell subset sorted from them (not recorded which). Receptors were obtained from an adult woman who had mild COVID-19 (a few samples of this study predate the infection). Cell type and time point are not known.

This clonotype was picked up a small number of times. The chain employs TRBV27 and TRBJ2-7, with a possible D match to TRBD2 (6 bases). Trimming removed 4 bases at V and 3 bases at J, with 16 bases between. The CDR3 runs to 15 residues. Germline loops: CDR1 MNHEY, CDR2 SMNVEV (reference sequence). CDR3 in amino acids: CASSWAVETSYEQYF. The DNA of the CDR3 is TGTGCCAGCAGTTGGGCAGTTGAGACTAGCTACGAGCAGTACTTC.

The rearrangement uses TRBV9 and TRBJ2-3; D may be TRBD2 (6 bases). This CDR3 contains 14 residues. Germline CDR1 is SGDLS and CDR2 is YYNGEE. The V end lost 3 bases, the J end lost 2 bases, and 10 bases lay between the germline ends. The CDR3 coding sequence is TGTGCCAGCAGCGCCGCGGACTACACAGATACGCAGTATTTT. Its translation is CASSAADYTDTQYF.

The V and J genes are TRBV6-5 and TRBJ1-1; 8 bases match TRBD1. The CDR3 has 16 residues. Germline values: CDR1 MNHEY, CDR2 SVGAGI. Germline trimming cut 2 bases from V and 1 base from J; bases unmatched to any gene: 6. The CDR3 bases are TGTGCCAGCAGTTACAGTCCCGGGACAGGGAACACTGAAGCTTTCTTT. Translation gives CASSYSPGTGNTEAFF.

This chain uses TRBV9 with TRBJ2-7, with TRBD2 matching over 12 bases. The V segment lost 2 bases and the J segment 0 bases; nucleotides outside the gene matches: 6. The V gene's germline CDR1 is SGDLS and CDR2 YYNGEE. This CDR3 has 17 amino acids. The CDR3 nucleotides are TGTGCCAGCAGCGTCCGGACTAGCGGGACGAGCTCCTACGAGCAGTACTTC. Protein product: CASSVRTSGTSSYEQYF.

This clonotype was seen a handful of times. J is TRBJ2-7 and V is TRBV7-9; 7 positions agree with TRBD1. The J segment lost 2 bases and the V segment lost 5 bases, leaving 9 bases of the junction unmatched. The germline V gene encodes CDR1 SEHNR and CDR2 FQNEAQ (reference sequence). This CDR3 region has 15 residues. CDR3 DNA: TGTGCCAGCAGCCCGGGACAGACAACTCCCTACGAGCAGTACTTC. Its translation is CASSPGQTTPYEQYF.

This chain uses TRBV7-9 with TRBJ1-2, with a tentative D call TRBD1 (5 bases). The CDR3 runs 14 residues. Germline V gene data show CDR1 as SEHNR and CDR2 as FQNEAQ (reference sequence). The V end lost 1 base, the J end lost 4 bases, and 10 bases lay between the germline ends. CDR3 in amino acids: CASSLDLGTYGYTF. The CDR3 DNA is TGTGCCAGCAGCTTAGATTTGGGGACCTATGGCTACACCTTC.

The chain combines TRBV7-9 with TRBJ2-1; the match to TRBD2 covers 12 bases. Germline CDR1 SEHNR, CDR2 FQNEAQ (reference sequence). CDR3 length equals 20 residues. After removal of 1 base from V and 0 bases from J, the junction contained 10 bases not matched to a gene. Here the CDR3 reads CASSLVFGSSGGVSYNEQFF. CDR3 DNA sequence: TGTGCCAGCAGCTTAGTGTTTGGGTCTAGCGGGGGGGTCTCCTACAATGAGCAGTTCTTC.

This clonotype was counted a few times. The J gene is TRBJ2-3, the V gene TRBV5-4; 8 bases fit TRBD1. This CDR3 contains 14 residues. V was clipped by 4 bases and J by 11 bases; unmatched bases: 12. Germline V gene sequence: CDR1 SGHNT, CDR2 YYREEE (reference sequence). CDR3 sequence: CASSITPGGRGQYF. CDR3 nucleotides: TGTGCCAGCAGCATCACGCCAGGGGGCCGGGGGCAGTATTTT.